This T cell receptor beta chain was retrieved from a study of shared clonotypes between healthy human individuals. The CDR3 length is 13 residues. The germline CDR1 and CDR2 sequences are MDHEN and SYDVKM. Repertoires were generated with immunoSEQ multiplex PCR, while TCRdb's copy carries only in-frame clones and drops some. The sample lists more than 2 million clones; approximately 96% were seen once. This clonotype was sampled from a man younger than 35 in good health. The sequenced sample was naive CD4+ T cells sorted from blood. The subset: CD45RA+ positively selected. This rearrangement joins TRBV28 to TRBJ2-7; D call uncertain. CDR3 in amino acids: CASKRPGPYEQYF. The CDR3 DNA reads TGTGCGAGTAAACGTCCAGGCCCCTACGAGCAGTACTTC.